These T cell receptor beta chains were read from a single sample in a study of shared clonotypes between healthy human individuals. Generated by immunoSEQ multiplex PCR, the TCRdb table keeps only in-frame clones and is missing some. This table has fewer than 350,000 clones, around 87% appearing once. The sequenced sample consisted of memory CD8+ T cells sorted from blood. The receptors originated from a man aged 18 to 29 in good health. Both conserved end residues are part of each CDR3. Each record gives: D gene, clone size, J gene, V gene, CDR3 protein, CDR3 DNA. A D gene is named only where the DNA matches it firmly. Size tells how often a clone was seen (once, few, many) or the class of an expanded clone, and some rows leave it out.

D gene: NA; clone size: NA; J gene: TRBJ2-3; V gene: TRBV7-9; CDR3 protein: CAGGVGGTDTQYF; CDR3 DNA: TGTGCCGGGGGAGTGGGAGGCACAGATACGCAGTATTTT
D gene: TRBD2; clone size: NA; J gene: TRBJ2-3; V gene: TRBV7-2; CDR3 protein: CASSFGTSVGTDTQYF; CDR3 DNA: TGTGCCAGCAGCTTCGGGACTAGCGTCGGCACAGATACGCAGTATTTT
D gene: TRBD2; clone size: NA; J gene: TRBJ2-7; V gene: TRBV6-1; CDR3 protein: CASSESSGISYEQYF; CDR3 DNA: TGTGCCAGCAGTGAATCCAGCGGGATCTCCTACGAGCAGTACTTC
D gene: NA; clone size: NA; J gene: TRBJ2-3; V gene: TRBV10-1; CDR3 protein: CATSSGTSTDTQYF; CDR3 DNA: TGCGCCACCTCGAGCGGAACTAGCACAGATACGCAGTATTTT
D gene: NA; clone size: NA; J gene: TRBJ1-1; V gene: TRBV19; CDR3 protein: CASSPSDGGSELVF; CDR3 DNA: TGTGCCAGTAGCCCTTCGGACGGCGGCTCAGAATTGGTCTTT
D gene: NA; clone size: NA; J gene: TRBJ2-2; V gene: TRBV19; CDR3 protein: CASSITGTNTGELFF; CDR3 DNA: TGTGCCAGTAGTATTACTGGGACGAACACCGGGGAGCTGTTTTTT
D gene: NA; clone size: NA; J gene: TRBJ1-1; V gene: TRBV5-6; CDR3 protein: CASSFILGGMNTEAFF; CDR3 DNA: TGTGCCAGCAGCTTCATCCTGGGGGGGATGAACACTGAAGCTTTCTTT
D gene: TRBD2; clone size: NA; J gene: TRBJ2-7; V gene: TRBV7-9; CDR3 protein: CASSLARREGLHEQYF; CDR3 DNA: TGTGCCAGCAGCTTAGCGAGGCGGGAGGGCCTCCACGAGCAGTACTTC
D gene: NA; clone size: NA; J gene: TRBJ2-7; V gene: TRBV18; CDR3 protein: CASSPGGWFEQYF; CDR3 DNA: TGTGCCAGCTCACCAGGGGGCTGGTTCGAGCAGTACTTC
D gene: TRBD2; clone size: NA; J gene: TRBJ2-7; V gene: TRBV11-2; CDR3 protein: CASSFPSPRGGGLEQYF; CDR3 DNA: TGTGCCAGCAGCTTTCCGAGCCCGCGGGGGGGCGGGTTAGAGCAGTACTTC
D gene: NA; clone size: NA; J gene: TRBJ2-7; V gene: TRBV29-1; CDR3 protein: CSVEDRDYEQYF; CDR3 DNA: TGCAGCGTGGAGGACAGAGACTACGAGCAGTACTTC
D gene: NA; clone size: once; J gene: TRBJ2-3; V gene: TRBV7-9; CDR3 protein: CASSSTMSTDTQYF; CDR3 DNA: TGTGCCAGCAGCTCGACTATGAGCACAGATACGCAGTATTTT
D gene: NA; clone size: NA; J gene: TRBJ1-5; V gene: TRBV5-6; CDR3 protein: CASSLAADQPQHF; CDR3 DNA: TGTGCCAGCAGCTTGGCCGCAGATCAGCCCCAGCATTTT
D gene: NA; clone size: NA; J gene: TRBJ1-1; V gene: TRBV29-1; CDR3 protein: CSVLGVGNTEAFF; CDR3 DNA: TGCAGCGTTTTAGGGGTGGGGAACACTGAAGCTTTCTTT
D gene: NA; clone size: NA; J gene: TRBJ2-3; V gene: TRBV10-1; CDR3 protein: CASSESPGYTDTQYF; CDR3 DNA: TGCGCCAGCAGTGAGTCGCCGGGCTACACAGATACGCAGTATTTT
D gene: TRBD1; clone size: NA; J gene: TRBJ1-4; V gene: TRBV6-5; CDR3 protein: CASSQGDEKLFF; CDR3 DNA: TGTGCCAGCAGTCAGGGGGACGAAAAACTGTTTTTT
D gene: TRBD2; clone size: NA; J gene: TRBJ2-7; V gene: TRBV19; CDR3 protein: CASSMTSGSLNEQYF; CDR3 DNA: TGTGCCAGTAGTATGACTAGCGGGAGTCTTAACGAGCAGTACTTC
D gene: NA; clone size: NA; J gene: TRBJ2-7; V gene: TRBV9; CDR3 protein: CASSGSGINPYEQYF; CDR3 DNA: TGTGCCAGCAGCGGGTCCGGGATTAACCCCTACGAGCAGTACTTC
D gene: NA; clone size: NA; J gene: TRBJ2-3; V gene: TRBV6-6; CDR3 protein: CAAWTRSTDTQYF; CDR3 DNA: TGTGCCGCCTGGACCCGTAGCACAGATACGCAGTATTTT